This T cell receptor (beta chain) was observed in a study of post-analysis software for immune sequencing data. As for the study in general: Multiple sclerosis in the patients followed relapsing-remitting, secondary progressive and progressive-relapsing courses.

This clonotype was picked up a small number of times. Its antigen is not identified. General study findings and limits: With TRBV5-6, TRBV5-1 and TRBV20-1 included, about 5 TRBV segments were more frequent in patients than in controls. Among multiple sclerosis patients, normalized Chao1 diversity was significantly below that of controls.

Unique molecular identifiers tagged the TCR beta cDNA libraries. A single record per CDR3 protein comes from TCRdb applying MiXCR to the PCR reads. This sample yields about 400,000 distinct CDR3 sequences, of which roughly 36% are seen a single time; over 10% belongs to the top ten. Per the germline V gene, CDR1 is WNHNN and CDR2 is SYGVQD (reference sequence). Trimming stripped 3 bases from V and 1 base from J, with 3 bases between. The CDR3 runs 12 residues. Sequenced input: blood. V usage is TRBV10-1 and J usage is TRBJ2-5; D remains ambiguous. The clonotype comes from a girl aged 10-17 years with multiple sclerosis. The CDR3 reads CASSEPQETQYF. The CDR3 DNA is TGCGCCAGCAGTGAACCCCAAGAGACCCAGTACTTC.